This entry concerns a single TCR beta chain. The sample comes from a study of blood T cell repertoires in COVID-19. Study-level information: COVID-19 samples collected from the United States, Italy and Spain covered acute and convalescent phases. PBMCs, B-cell-depleted T cells, or T cells were the source of the cDNA or gDNA that made up the material.

The CDR3 totals 19 residues. From germline, CDR1 is KGHDR and CDR2 SFDVKD. V shed 0 bases, J shed 0 bases, and the junction held 7 bases outside the gene matches. Original processing methods: Counts of nucleated cells, estimated from reference gene primer amplification, were obtained. Profiling relied on immunoSEQ multiplex PCR, and the TCRdb table lists in-frame clones only, not all of them. D and trimming come from the DNA, and the V and J calls and clone size come from that table. The sample holds 250,000 or so clones, approximately 84% seen once. This chain links TRBV24-1 with TRBJ2-1; TRBD2 matches at 10 bases. This receptor was taken from a man in his fifties or sixties with acute or convalescent COVID-19. Sequencing used peripheral blood. CDR3 loop: CATSDLWTSGYSSYNEQFF. CDR3 in DNA: TGTGCCACCAGTGATTTGTGGACTAGCGGTTACAGCTCCTACAATGAGCAGTTCTTC.